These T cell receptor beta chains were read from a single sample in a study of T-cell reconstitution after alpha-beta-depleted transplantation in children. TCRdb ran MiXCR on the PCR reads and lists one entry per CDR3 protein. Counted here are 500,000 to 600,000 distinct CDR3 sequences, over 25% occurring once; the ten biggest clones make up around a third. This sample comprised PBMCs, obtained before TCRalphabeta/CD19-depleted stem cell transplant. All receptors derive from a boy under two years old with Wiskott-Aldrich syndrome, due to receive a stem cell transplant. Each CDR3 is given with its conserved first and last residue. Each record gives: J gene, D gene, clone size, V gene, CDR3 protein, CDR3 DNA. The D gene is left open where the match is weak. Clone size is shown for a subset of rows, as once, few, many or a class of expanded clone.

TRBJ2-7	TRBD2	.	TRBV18	CASSTLGREGYEQYF	TGTGCCAGCTCTACGCTGGGGCGGGAGGGCTACGAGCAGTACTTC
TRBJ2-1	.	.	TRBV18	CASSPVGGEQFF	TGTGCCAGCTCACCAGTCGGGGGTGAGCAGTTCTTC
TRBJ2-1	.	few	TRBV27	CASSKLDTSYNEQFF	TGTGCCAGCAGTAAACTAGATACGAGCTACAATGAGCAGTTCTTC
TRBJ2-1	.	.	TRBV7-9	CASSLRALDSYNEQFF	TGTGCCAGCAGCCTGAGGGCCCTAGACTCCTACAATGAGCAGTTCTTC
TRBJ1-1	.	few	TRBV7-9	CASSFTVAMGAFF	TGTGCCAGCAGCTTTACCGTAGCCATGGGAGCTTTCTTT
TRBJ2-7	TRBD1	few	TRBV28	CASRSGQGAIYEQYF	TGTGCCAGCAGAAGTGGACAGGGGGCTATATACGAGCAGTACTTC
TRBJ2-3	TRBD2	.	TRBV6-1	CASSGGTSGTSSTDTQYF	TGTGCCAGCAGTGGAGGGACTAGCGGAACCTCTAGCACAGATACGCAGTATTTT
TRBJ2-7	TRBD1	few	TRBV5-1	CASSGIRDSSYEQYF	TGCGCCAGCAGCGGAATCCGGGACAGCTCCTACGAGCAGTACTTC
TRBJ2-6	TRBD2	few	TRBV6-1	CASRGTSGNSGANVLTF	TGTGCCAGCAGGGGGACTAGCGGGAACTCTGGGGCCAACGTCCTGACTTTC
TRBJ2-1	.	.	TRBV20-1	CSARGLRDEQFF	TGCAGTGCTAGAGGCTTGAGGGATGAGCAGTTCTTC
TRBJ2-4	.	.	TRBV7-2	CASSLGPSPLNIQYF	TGTGCCAGCAGCTTAGGGCCTAGCCCCCTAAACATTCAGTACTTC
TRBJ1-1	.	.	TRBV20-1	CSARRGLATEAFF	TGCAGTGCTAGAAGAGGGCTTGCGACTGAAGCTTTCTTT
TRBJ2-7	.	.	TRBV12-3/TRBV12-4	CASSWGDFFYEQYF	TGTGCCAGCAGTTGGGGGGATTTCTTCTACGAGCAGTACTTC
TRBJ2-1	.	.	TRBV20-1	CSARAGSSGYNEQFF	TGCAGTGCTAGAGCGGGGTCGAGTGGGTACAATGAGCAGTTCTTC
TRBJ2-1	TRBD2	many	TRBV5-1	CASSLSGSSSYNEQFF	TGCGCCAGCAGCCTTAGCGGGTCCAGCTCCTACAATGAGCAGTTCTTC
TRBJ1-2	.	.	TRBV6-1	CASSDFGYGYTF	TGTGCCAGCAGTGATTTCGGGTATGGCTACACCTTC
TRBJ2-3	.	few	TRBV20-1	CSASRARGISTDTQYF	TGCAGTGCTAGCAGGGCGAGGGGGATTAGCACAGATACGCAGTATTTT
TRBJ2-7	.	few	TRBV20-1	CSLSTFEQYF	TGCAGCCTCTCCACCTTCGAGCAGTACTTC
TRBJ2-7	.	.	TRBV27	CASSSRGRGESYEQYF	TGTGCCAGCAGTTCCCGCGGCAGGGGGGAATCCTACGAGCAGTACTTC
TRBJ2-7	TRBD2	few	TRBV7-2	CASSLDSGASYEQYF	TGTGCCAGCAGCTTAGATAGCGGGGCCTCCTACGAGCAGTACTTC
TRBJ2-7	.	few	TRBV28	CASRSTVYEQYF	TGTGCCAGCAGATCTACAGTGTACGAGCAGTACTTC
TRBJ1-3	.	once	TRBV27	CASSVGWGNTIYF	TGTGCCAGCTCTGTTGGGTGGGGAAACACCATATATTTT
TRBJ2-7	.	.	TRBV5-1	CASSPVGGTEQYF	TGCGCCAGCAGCCCCGTTGGTGGAACCGAGCAGTACTTC
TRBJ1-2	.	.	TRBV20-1	CSAIGGGTNYGYTF	TGCAGTGCTATAGGGGGTGGCACTAACTATGGCTACACCTTC
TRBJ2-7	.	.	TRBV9	CASSVATGRYEQYF	TGTGCCAGCAGCGTAGCTACGGGTCGCTACGAGCAGTACTTC